This record looks at one TCR beta chain sequence and its context. This record belongs to a study of blood T cell repertoires in COVID-19. Whole-study context: Acute-phase and convalescent COVID-19 samples originated in the United States, Italy and Spain. Sample material is recorded as cDNA or gDNA derived from T cells, B-cell-depleted T cells, or PBMCs.

CDR3 length: 14 residues. Looked up from germline, CDR1 is SGHRS and CDR2 is YFSETQ. Trimming stripped 0 bases from V and 8 bases from J, with 14 bases between. The authors' processing: Using reference gene primer amplification, nucleated cell counts were estimated. Clones were sequenced by immunoSEQ multiplex PCR, and TCRdb holds only the in-frame ones, with some missing. From that table come the V and J calls and clone size; the DNA was used to work out D and trimming. The sample yields nearly 350,000 clones, around 82% seen once. The chain couples TRBV5-1 to TRBJ1-1; a possible D gene is TRBD1 (5 bases). The clonotype was recovered from a young man with active or convalescent COVID-19. Sequenced: peripheral blood. CDR3 DNA: TGCGCCAGCAGCTTGGAGGGGCTGACAGTAGAAGCTTTCTTT. Translation gives CASSLEGLTVEAFF. Using reference TRBV5-1 and TRBJ1-1 for the parts outside the CDR3, the full variable domain is KAGVTQTPRYLIKTRGQQVTLSCSPISGHRSVSWYQQTPGQGLQFLFEYFSETQRNKGNFPGRFSGRQFSNSRSEMNVSTLELGDSALYLCASSLEGLTVEAFFGQGTRLTVV.